The 5 T cell receptor beta chains below all came from one sample that was sequenced in a study of blood T cell repertoires in COVID-19 (dated by TCRdb to about 2020). Library method: the immunoSEQ multiplex PCR assay. TCRdb holds this immuneACCESS table with in-frame rearrangements only. Some clones are missing; in checked studies, unresolved V genes explain under half, and the rest has no known cause. This sample holds around 91,000 clones; about 85% were observed only once. Jointly, the top ten make up over 10% of the sample. Sequencing was performed on peripheral blood. These receptors all come from a human donor in a cohort sampled during active COVID-19.

The J gene is TRBJ2-7, the V gene TRBV2; D may be TRBD1 (7 bases). This CDR3 has 15 residues. The germline V gene has CDR1 SNHLY and CDR2 FYNNEI. The germline V and J ends were trimmed by 7 bases and 2 bases, with 18 bases remaining between them. CDR3 loop: CASTGGGSRAYEQYF. CDR3 nucleotides: TGTGCCAGCACCGGAGGGGGCTCCCGGGCCTACGAGCAGTACTTC.

The chain uses TRBV18 and TRBJ2-2; D gene uncertain. V was cut by 0 bases and J by 7 bases, with 15 bases left in between. CDR1 and CDR2 from the germline V gene are KGHSH and LQKENI. This CDR3 region has 16 residues. The CDR3 spells CASSPPISGSGGELFF. Written as DNA, the CDR3 is TGTGCCAGCTCACCACCGATATCCGGGTCCGGCGGGGAGCTGTTTTTT. Combining the CDR3 with reference TRBV18 and TRBJ2-2 gives the whole variable domain NAGVMQNPRHLVRRRGQEARLRCSPMKGHSHVYWYRQLPEEGLKFMVYLQKENIIDESGMPKERFSAEFPKEGPSILRIQQVVRGDSAAYFCASSPPISGSGGELFFGEGSRLTVL.

V gene TRBV6-5 combines with J gene TRBJ2-7, with 7 bases that match TRBD2. The CDR3 spans 15 residues. Per germline, CDR1 MNHEY and CDR2 SVGAGI. The J segment lost 2 bases and the V segment lost 5 bases, leaving 9 bases of the junction unmatched. The CDR3 bases are TGTGCCAGCAGTCCTGGGACTACTTCCCCCTACGAGCAGTACTTC. Translating it yields CASSPGTTSPYEQYF.

This sequence joins TRBV7-3 and TRBJ2-2; 8 bases fit TRBD1. Germline trimming cut 5 bases from V and 6 bases from J; bases unmatched to any gene: 5. Germline assignment: CDR1 SGHTA and CDR2 FQGTGA. The CDR3 extends over 14 amino acids. The CDR3 region has the DNA TGTGCCAGCAGCCCGACAGGGGCACCCGGGGAGCTGTTTTTT. Its translation is CASSPTGAPGELFF. Full variable domain (rest looked up from reference TRBV7-3 and TRBJ2-2): GAGVSQTPSNKVTEKGKYVELRCDPISGHTALYWYRQSLGQGPEFLIYFQGTGAADDSGLPNDRFFAVRPEGSVSTLKIQRTERGDSAVYLCASSPTGAPGELFFGEGSRLTVL.

In its sample, this clone was seen once. The chain links TRBV29-1 to TRBJ1-5; TRBD1 aligns across 9 bases. The trim removed 5 bases at V and 5 bases at J, leaving 7 bases unmatched. Germline lookup yields CDR1 SQVTM and CDR2 ANQGSEA. The CDR3 is 14 amino acids. DNA of the CDR3: TGCAGCGTTAATGGACAGGGGCTCGATCAGCCCCAGCATTTT. It encodes CSVNGQGLDQPQHF.